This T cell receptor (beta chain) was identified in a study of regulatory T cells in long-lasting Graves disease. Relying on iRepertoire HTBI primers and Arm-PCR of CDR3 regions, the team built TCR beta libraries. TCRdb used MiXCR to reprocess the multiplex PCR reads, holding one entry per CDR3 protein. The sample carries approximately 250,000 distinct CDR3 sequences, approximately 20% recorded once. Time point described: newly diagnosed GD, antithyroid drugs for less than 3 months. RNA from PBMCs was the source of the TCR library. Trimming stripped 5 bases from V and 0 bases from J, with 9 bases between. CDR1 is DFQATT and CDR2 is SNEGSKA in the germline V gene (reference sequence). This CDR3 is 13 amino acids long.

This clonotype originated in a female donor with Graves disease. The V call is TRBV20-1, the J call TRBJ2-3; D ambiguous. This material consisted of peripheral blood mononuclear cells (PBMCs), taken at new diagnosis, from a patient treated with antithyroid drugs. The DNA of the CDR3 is TGCAGTGCTCCACGCCTTAGCACAGATACGCAGTATTTT. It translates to CSAPRLSTDTQYF.